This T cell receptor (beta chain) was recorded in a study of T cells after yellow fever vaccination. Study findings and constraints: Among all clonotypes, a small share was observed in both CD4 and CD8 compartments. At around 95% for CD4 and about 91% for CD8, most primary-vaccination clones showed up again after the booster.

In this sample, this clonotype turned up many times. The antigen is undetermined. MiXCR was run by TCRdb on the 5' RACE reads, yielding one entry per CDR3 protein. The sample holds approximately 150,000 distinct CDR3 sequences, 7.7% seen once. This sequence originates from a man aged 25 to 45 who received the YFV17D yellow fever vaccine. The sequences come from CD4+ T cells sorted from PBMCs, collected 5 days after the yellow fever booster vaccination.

The CDR3 spells CATSDEGRLPEQFF. The CDR3 DNA follows: TGTGCCACCAGTGACGAGGGGAGGTTGCCTGAGCAGTTCTTC. The chain combines TRBV24-1 with TRBJ2-1, with D possibly being TRBD2 (6 bases). This CDR3 has 14 residues. Germline V gene data show CDR1 as KGHDR and CDR2 as SFDVKD. V lost 4 bases and J lost 9, with 15 bases in between.